The subject of this entry is one TCR beta chain. The antigen is undetermined. The length of the CDR3 is 16 residues. V lost 1 base and J lost 3, with 10 bases in between. Germline V CDR1 and CDR2: LNHDA, SQIVND (reference sequence). The record originates from a study of pediatric ulcerative colitis. Study results and caveats: Two rectal CDR3 clonotypes occurred in all ulcerative colitis patients. Acute severe colitis showed lower rectal diversity from clonal expansions.

This was a survey-level run. Method: immunoSEQ multiplex PCR; TCRdb's copy keeps in-frame clones and lacks some. The sample comprises more than 50,000 clones, 77% of which are singletons, and roughly 5.2% rests with the top ten. This chain connects TRBV19 to TRBJ2-6; D unclear. This sequence originates from a boy between 10 and 17 years old with moderate ulcerative colitis. The sequencing input was blood. The chain's CDR3 is CASSIVGGGGANVLTF. The CDR3 coding sequence is TGTGCCAGTAGTATAGTGGGTGGCGGTGGGGCCAACGTCCTGACTTTC.